A selection of T cell receptor beta chains follows, all from one sample in a study of blood T cell repertoires in COVID-19. Generated by immunoSEQ multiplex PCR, the TCRdb table keeps only in-frame clones and is missing some. Counted here are approximately 330,000 clones, 80% to 90% occurring once; the ten biggest clones make up approximately 9.4%. The material sequenced was peripheral blood. These receptors were obtained from a man younger than 40 with COVID-19, enrolled during active disease. CDR3s include the opening cysteine and the closing phenylalanine or tryptophan. D genes are given only for firm matches. The size entry is marked missing in some rows and otherwise reads once, few, many or a size class.

abundance	d_gene	v_gene	j_gene	CDR3nt	CDR3aa
NA	TRBD2	TRBV5-1	TRBJ2-7	TGCGCCAGCAGCTTGGGGGGGCTAGCGGGGCCTTCGTGGGAGCAGTACTTC	CASSLGGLAGPSWEQYF
few	TRBD2	TRBV14	TRBJ2-7	TGTGCCAGCAGCCAACAAATAGCGGGGGAGCAGTACTTC	CASSQQIAGEQYF
NA	NA	TRBV7-3	TRBJ1-5	TGTGCCAGCAGCTGTACGAGGGGGATGGGGAAGCAGCCCCAGCATTTT	CASSCTRGMGKQPQHF
NA	NA	TRBV13	TRBJ1-3	TGTGCCAGCAGCTCGAGAGGGGGTGGAAACACCATATATTTT	CASSSRGGGNTIYF
NA	TRBD2	TRBV28	TRBJ2-3	TGTGCCAGCAGGGCCGGGACTAGCGGGACCCGAACGCAGTATTTT	CASRAGTSGTRTQYF
NA	TRBD1	TRBV5-5	TRBJ1-5	TGTGCCAGCAGTCCGGACAGGGGGCTCAATCAGCCCCAGCATTTT	CASSPDRGLNQPQHF
NA	NA	TRBV7-9	TRBJ1-3	TGTGCCAGCAGTAGGACAGACATGAGCTCTGGAAACACCATATATTTT	CASSRTDMSSGNTIYF
NA	TRBD2	TRBV7-2	TRBJ2-1	TGTGCCAGCAGCCTACTAGCGGGAGGGTCCAATGAGCAGTTCTTC	CASSLLAGGSNEQFF
once	TRBD1	TRBV19	TRBJ1-2	TGTGCCAGTAATCTGAATGTTCCGTACAGGGGGGAAGGTTATGGCTACACCTTC	CASNLNVPYRGEGYGYTF
NA	NA	TRBV19	TRBJ2-7	TGTGCCAGTAGTATCTCTAGCGACAACGAGCAGTACTTC	CASSISSDNEQYF